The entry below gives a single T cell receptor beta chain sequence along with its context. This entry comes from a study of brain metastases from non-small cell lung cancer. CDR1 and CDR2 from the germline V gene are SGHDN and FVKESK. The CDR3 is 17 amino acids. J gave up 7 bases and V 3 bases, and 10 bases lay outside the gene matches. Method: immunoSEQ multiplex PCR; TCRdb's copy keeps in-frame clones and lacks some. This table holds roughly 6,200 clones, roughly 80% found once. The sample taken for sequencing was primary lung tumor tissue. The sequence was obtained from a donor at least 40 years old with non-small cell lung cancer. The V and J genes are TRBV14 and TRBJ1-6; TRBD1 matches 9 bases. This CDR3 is CASSHTGGWPWNSPLHF. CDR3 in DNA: TGTGCCAGCAGCCATACAGGGGGCTGGCCGTGGAATTCACCCCTCCACTTT.